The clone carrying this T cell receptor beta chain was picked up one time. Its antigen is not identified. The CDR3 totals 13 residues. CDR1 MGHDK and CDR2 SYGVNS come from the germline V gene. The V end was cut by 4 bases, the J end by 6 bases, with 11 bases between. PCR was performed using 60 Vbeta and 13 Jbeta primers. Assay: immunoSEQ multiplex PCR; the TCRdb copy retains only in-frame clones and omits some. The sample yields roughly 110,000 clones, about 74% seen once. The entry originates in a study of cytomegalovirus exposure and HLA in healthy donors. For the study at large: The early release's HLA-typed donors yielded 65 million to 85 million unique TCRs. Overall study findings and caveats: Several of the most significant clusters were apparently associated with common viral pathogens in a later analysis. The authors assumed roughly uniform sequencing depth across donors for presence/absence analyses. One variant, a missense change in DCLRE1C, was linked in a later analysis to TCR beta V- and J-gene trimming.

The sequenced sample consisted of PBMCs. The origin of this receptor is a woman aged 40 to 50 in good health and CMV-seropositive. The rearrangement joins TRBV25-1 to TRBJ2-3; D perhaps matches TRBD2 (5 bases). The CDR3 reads CASSGARRDTQYF. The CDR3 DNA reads TGTGCCAGCAGTGGGGCTCGGAGGGATACGCAGTATTTT.